These T cell receptor beta chains were read from a single sample in a study of radiation and T cells in renal cell carcinoma. TCRdb's copy holds only in-frame clones and misses some; the assay was immunoSEQ multiplex PCR. The table lists approximately 31,000 clones, roughly 80% of them singletons. The input for sequencing was blood, taken from a patient whose treatment included radiotherapy and nephrectomy. The receptors originated from a man aged 60 to 69 with renal cell carcinoma. CDR3s include the opening cysteine and the closing phenylalanine or tryptophan. The order of the fields is clone size, V gene, J gene, D gene, CDR3 DNA, CDR3 protein. D genes are given only for firm matches. Expanded clones are given a class, and other clones once, few, many or no size at all.

clone size: -; V gene: TRBV10-1; J gene: TRBJ2-3; D gene: TRBD2; CDR3 DNA: TGCGCCAGCAGTGAGTCGATGGCTAGCGGGGACGAGGTGCAATTTTTT; CDR3 protein: CASSESMASGDEVQFF
clone size: -; V gene: TRBV7-3; J gene: TRBJ2-5; D gene: -; CDR3 DNA: TGTGCCAGCAGCCCTACCTCGGGTCCAGAGACCCAGTACTTC; CDR3 protein: CASSPTSGPETQYF
clone size: few; V gene: TRBV6-1; J gene: TRBJ1-1; D gene: TRBD1; CDR3 DNA: TGTGCCAGCAGGGAGACAGGGAGAAGGTCTGAAGCTTTCTTT; CDR3 protein: CASRETGRRSEAFF
clone size: -; V gene: TRBV18; J gene: TRBJ2-7; D gene: -; CDR3 DNA: TGTGCCAGCTCGGGGGGTATTCGGAACGAGCAGTACTTC; CDR3 protein: CASSGGIRNEQYF
clone size: few; V gene: TRBV18; J gene: TRBJ2-3; D gene: -; CDR3 DNA: TGTGCCAGCTCACCACCGGGCAGTGTGAGAGATACGCAGTATTTT; CDR3 protein: CASSPPGSVRDTQYF
clone size: -; V gene: TRBV5-1; J gene: TRBJ1-1; D gene: -; CDR3 DNA: TGCGCCAGCAGCTGGGGGGCCGGGGGTAAGGCTGAAGCTTTCTTT; CDR3 protein: CASSWGAGGKAEAFF
clone size: once; V gene: TRBV9; J gene: TRBJ2-1; D gene: -; CDR3 DNA: TGTGCCAGCAGCGTAGAGGAGAACAGGGAGCAGTTCTTC; CDR3 protein: CASSVEENREQFF
clone size: -; V gene: TRBV5-1; J gene: TRBJ2-1; D gene: TRBD2; CDR3 DNA: TGCGCCAGCAGCTTGGGATTGGTTTTAAGCGGGGATGAGCAGTTCTTC; CDR3 protein: CASSLGLVLSGDEQFF
clone size: few; V gene: TRBV18; J gene: TRBJ1-4; D gene: -; CDR3 DNA: TGTGCCACCTCATCAGGGGCAGACGATGAAAAACTGTTTTTT; CDR3 protein: CATSSGADDEKLFF
clone size: -; V gene: TRBV4-3; J gene: TRBJ2-2; D gene: -; CDR3 DNA: TGCGCCAGCAGCCAAGATCTAGGGGGCACCGGGGAGCTGTTTTTT; CDR3 protein: CASSQDLGGTGELFF
clone size: -; V gene: TRBV5-1; J gene: TRBJ1-3; D gene: -; CDR3 DNA: TGCGCCAGCAGCCCGGCGTATGGCTCTGGAAACACCATATATTTT; CDR3 protein: CASSPAYGSGNTIYF
clone size: -; V gene: TRBV9; J gene: TRBJ2-1; D gene: TRBD2; CDR3 DNA: TGTGCCAGCAGCGCGGGACTAGCGGGCCCCGCCTCCTACAATGAGCAGTTCTTC; CDR3 protein: CASSAGLAGPASYNEQFF
clone size: -; V gene: TRBV19; J gene: TRBJ2-1; D gene: -; CDR3 DNA: TGTGCCAGTAGTCCCCTAGTGGGCGGCCACGAAGGGAATGAGCAGTTCTTC; CDR3 protein: CASSPLVGGHEGNEQFF
clone size: -; V gene: TRBV7-9; J gene: TRBJ2-1; D gene: -; CDR3 DNA: TGTGCCAGCAGCTTGGGCGGAGTCAATGAGCAGTTCTTC; CDR3 protein: CASSLGGVNEQFF
clone size: -; V gene: TRBV4-3; J gene: TRBJ1-4; D gene: -; CDR3 DNA: TGCGCCAGCAGCCCAACTAGACAGTTGGCTAATGAAAAACTGTTTTTT; CDR3 protein: CASSPTRQLANEKLFF
clone size: -; V gene: TRBV7-9; J gene: TRBJ2-1; D gene: TRBD2; CDR3 DNA: TGTGCCAGCAGCCCACCGACGTCCCGGGAGGGCCAAGGTGAGCAGTTCTTC; CDR3 protein: CASSPPTSREGQGEQFF